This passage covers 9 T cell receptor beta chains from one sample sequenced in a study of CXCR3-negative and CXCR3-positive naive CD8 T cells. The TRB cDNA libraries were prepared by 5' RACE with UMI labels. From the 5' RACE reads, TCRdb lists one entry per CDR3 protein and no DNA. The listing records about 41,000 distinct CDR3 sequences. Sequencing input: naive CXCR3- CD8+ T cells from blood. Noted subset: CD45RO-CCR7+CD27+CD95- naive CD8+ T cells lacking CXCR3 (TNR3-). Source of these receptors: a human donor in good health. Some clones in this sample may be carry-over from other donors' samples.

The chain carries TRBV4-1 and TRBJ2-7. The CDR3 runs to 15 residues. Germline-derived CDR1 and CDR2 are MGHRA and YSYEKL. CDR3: CASSQVVTGSYEQYF.

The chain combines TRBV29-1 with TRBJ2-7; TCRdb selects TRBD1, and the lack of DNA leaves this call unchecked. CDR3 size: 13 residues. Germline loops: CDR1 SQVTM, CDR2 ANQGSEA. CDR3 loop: CSVVPDRAYEQYF.

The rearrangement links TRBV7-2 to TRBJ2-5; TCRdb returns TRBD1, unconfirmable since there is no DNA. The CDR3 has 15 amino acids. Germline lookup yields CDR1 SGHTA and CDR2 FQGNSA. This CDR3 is CASSFRDPSGETQYF.

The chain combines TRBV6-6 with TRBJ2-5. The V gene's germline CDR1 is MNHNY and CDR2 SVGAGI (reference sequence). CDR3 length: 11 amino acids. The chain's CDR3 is CASSYLETQYF.

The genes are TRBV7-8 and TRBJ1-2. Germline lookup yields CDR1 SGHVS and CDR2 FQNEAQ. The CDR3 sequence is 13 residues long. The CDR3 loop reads CASSFPGYCGYTF.

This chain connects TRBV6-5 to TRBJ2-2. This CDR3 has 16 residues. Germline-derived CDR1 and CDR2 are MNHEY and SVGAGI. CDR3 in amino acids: CASSLSQVPNTGELFF.

The CDR3 sequence is CSVTPTSLVLEQYF. The genes are TRBV29-1 and TRBJ2-7; there is no DNA to check the TCRdb D call of TRBD2. The length of the CDR3 is 14 residues. From germline, CDR1 is SQVTM and CDR2 ANQGSEA.

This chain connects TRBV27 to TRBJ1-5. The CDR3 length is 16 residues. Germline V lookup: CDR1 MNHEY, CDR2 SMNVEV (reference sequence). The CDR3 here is CARGCQHRHSNQPQHF.

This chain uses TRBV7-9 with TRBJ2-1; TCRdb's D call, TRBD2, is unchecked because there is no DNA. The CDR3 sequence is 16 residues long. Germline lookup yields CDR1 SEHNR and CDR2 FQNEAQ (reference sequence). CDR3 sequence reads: CASSLEVSGTYNEQFF.